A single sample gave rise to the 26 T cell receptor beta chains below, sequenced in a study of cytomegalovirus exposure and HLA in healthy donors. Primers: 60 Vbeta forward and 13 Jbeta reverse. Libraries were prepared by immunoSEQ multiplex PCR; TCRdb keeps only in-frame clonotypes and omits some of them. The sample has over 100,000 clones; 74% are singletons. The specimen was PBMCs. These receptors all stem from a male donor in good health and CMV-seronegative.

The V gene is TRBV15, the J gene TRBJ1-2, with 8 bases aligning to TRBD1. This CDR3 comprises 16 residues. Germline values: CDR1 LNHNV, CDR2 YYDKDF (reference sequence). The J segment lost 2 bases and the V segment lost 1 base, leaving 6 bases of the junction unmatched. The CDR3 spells CATSRGTGGKNYGYTF. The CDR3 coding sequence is TGTGCCACCAGCAGAGGTACAGGGGGTAAAAACTATGGCTACACCTTC.

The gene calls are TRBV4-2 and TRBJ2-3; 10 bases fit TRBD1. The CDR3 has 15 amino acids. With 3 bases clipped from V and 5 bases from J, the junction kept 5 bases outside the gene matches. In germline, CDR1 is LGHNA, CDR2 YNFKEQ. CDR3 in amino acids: CASSHDRGQVDTQYF. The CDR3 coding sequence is TGTGCCAGCAGCCACGACAGGGGGCAGGTAGATACGCAGTATTTT.

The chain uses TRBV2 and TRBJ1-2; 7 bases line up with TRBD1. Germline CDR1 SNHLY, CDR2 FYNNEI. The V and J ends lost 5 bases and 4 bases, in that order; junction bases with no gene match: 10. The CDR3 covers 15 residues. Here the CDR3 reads CASSRSGTAIYGYTF. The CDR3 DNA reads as TGTGCCAGCAGTCGCTCGGGGACAGCAATCTATGGCTACACCTTC.

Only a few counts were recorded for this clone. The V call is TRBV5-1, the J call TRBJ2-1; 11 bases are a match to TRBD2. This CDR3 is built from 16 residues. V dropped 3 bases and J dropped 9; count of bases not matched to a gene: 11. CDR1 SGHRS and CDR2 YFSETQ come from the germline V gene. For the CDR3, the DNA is TGCGCCAGCAGCTCAACGGTTAGCGGGGGGGCGGGTGAGCAGTTCTTC. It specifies CASSSTVSGGAGEQFF.

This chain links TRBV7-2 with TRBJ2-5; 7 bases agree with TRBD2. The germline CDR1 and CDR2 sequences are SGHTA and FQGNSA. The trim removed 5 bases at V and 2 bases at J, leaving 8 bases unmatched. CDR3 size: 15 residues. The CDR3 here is CASSRQWGGQETQYF. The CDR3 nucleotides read TGTGCCAGCAGCCGCCAGTGGGGGGGACAAGAGACCCAGTACTTC.

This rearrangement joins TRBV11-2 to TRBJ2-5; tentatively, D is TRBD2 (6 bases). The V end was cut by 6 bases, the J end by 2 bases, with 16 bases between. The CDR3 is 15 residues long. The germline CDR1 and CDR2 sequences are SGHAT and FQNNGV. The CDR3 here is CASRIEAGRQETQYF. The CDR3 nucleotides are TGTGCCAGCAGAATAGAGGCAGGGAGGCAAGAGACCCAGTACTTC.

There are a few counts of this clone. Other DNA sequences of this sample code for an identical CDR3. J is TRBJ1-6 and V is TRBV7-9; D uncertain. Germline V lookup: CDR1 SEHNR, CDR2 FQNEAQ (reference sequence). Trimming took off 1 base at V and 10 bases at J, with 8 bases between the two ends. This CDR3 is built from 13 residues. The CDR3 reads CASSLGFGSPLHF. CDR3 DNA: TGTGCCAGCAGCTTAGGTTTCGGGTCACCCCTCCACTTT.

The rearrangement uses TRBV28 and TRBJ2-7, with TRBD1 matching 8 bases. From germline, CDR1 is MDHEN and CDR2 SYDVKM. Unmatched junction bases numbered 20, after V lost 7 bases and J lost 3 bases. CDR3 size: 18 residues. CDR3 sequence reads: CASTPLILGTGDLYEQYF. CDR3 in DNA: TGTGCCAGCACCCCCCTCATACTCGGGACAGGAGACCTCTACGAGCAGTACTTC.

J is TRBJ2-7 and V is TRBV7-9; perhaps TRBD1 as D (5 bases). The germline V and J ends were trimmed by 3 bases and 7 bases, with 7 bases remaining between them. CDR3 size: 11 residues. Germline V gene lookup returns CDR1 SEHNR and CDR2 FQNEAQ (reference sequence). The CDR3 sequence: CASSLGREQYF. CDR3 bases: TGTGCCAGCAGCTTGGGGCGAGAGCAGTACTTC.

CDR3 sequence (DNA): TGCAGCTCTGACAGGGTCTCAGATACGCAGTATTTT. Translation: CSSDRVSDTQYF. This sequence joins TRBV29-1 and TRBJ2-3, with 7 bases fitting TRBD1. Germline CDR1 SQVTM, CDR2 ANQGSEA. The CDR3 has 12 amino acids. The V gene end was trimmed by 8 bases and the J gene end by 4 bases; junction bases not matched to a gene: 6.

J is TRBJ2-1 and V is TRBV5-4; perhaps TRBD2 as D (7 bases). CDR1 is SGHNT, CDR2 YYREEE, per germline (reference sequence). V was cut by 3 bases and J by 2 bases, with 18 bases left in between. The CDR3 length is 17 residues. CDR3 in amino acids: CASSSPLWGGPYNEQFF. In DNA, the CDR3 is TGTGCCAGCAGCTCACCCTTGTGGGGGGGGCCCTACAATGAGCAGTTCTTC.

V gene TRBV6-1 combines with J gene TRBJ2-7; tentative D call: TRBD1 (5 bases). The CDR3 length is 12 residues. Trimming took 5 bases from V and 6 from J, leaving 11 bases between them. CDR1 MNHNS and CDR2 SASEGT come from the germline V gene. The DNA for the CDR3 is TGTGCCAGCAGTACGGACACCCTCGAGCAGTACTTC. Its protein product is CASSTDTLEQYF.

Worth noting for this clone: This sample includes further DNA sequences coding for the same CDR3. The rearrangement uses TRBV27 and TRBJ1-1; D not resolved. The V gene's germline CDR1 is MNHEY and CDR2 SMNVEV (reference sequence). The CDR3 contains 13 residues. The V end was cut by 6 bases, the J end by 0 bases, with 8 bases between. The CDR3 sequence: CASSRVLNTEAFF. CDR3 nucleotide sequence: TGTGCCAGCAGCCGGGTCCTGAACACTGAAGCTTTCTTT.

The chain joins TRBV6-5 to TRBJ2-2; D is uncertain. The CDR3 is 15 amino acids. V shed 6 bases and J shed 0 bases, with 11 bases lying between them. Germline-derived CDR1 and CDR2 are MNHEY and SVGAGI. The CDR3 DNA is TGTGCCAGCAGGCGCGTTCCCGCGAACACCGGGGAGCTGTTTTTT. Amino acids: CASRRVPANTGELFF.

The CDR3: CASSFESYSPLHF. DNA of the CDR3: TGTGCCAGCAGCTTCGAGTCGTATTCACCCCTCCACTTT. V is TRBV7-2 and J is TRBJ1-6; the D is unclear. Per germline, CDR1 SGHTA and CDR2 FQGNSA. V was clipped by 3 bases and J by 8 bases, with 8 bases between them. This CDR3 comprises 13 residues.

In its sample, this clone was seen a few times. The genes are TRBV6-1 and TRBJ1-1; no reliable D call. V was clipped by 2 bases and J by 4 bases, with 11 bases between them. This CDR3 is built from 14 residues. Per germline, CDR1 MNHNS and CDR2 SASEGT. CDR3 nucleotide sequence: TGTGCCAGCAGTGAATACGTCTCGGGCACTGAAGCTTTCTTT. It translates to CASSEYVSGTEAFF.

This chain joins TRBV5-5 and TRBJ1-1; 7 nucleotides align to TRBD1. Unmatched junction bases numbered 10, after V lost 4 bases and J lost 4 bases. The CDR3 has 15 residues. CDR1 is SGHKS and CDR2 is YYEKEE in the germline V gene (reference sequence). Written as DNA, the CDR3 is TGTGCCAGCAGCGAAACAGGGGTGAGACTCACTGAAGCTTTCTTT. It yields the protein CASSETGVRLTEAFF.

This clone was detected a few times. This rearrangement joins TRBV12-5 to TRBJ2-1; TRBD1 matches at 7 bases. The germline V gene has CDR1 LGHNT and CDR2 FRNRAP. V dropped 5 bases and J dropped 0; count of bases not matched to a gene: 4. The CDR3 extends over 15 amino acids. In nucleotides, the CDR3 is TGTGCTAGTGGTGTGGGACAGTCCTCCTACAATGAGCAGTTCTTC. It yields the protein CASGVGQSSYNEQFF. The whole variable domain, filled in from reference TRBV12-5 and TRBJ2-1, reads DARVTQTPRHKVTEMGQEVTMRCQPILGHNTVFWYRQTMMQGLELLAYFRNRAPLDDSGMPKDRFSAEMPDATLATLKIQPSEPRDSAVYFCASGVGQSSYNEQFFGPGTRLTVL.

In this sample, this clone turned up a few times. This chain's CDR3 is CASSLGRVNTGELFF. The CDR3 nucleotides read TGTGCCAGCAGCTTAGGCAGGGTCAACACCGGGGAGCTGTTTTTT. V is TRBV7-2 and J is TRBJ2-2; tentatively, D is TRBD1 (5 bases). V shed 1 base and J shed 2 bases, with 8 bases lying between them. The CDR3 sequence is 15 residues long. CDR1 is SGHTA and CDR2 is FQGNSA in the germline V gene.

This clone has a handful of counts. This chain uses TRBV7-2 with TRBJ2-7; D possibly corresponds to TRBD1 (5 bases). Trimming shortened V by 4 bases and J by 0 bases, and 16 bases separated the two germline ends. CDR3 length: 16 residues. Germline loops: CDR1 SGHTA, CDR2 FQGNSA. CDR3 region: CASSSLRVMASYEQYF. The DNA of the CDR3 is TGTGCCAGCAGCTCCCTCAGGGTTATGGCCTCCTACGAGCAGTACTTC. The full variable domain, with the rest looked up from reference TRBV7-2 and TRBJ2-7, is GAGVSQSPSNKVTEKGKDVELRCDPISGHTALYWYRQSLGQGLEFLIYFQGNSAPDKSGLPSDRFSAERTGGSVSTLTIQRTQQEDSAVYLCASSSLRVMASYEQYFGPGTRLTVT.

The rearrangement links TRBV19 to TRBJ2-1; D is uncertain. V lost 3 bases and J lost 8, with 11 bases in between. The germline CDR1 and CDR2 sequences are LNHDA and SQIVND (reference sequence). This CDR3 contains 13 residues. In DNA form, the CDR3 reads TGTGCCAGTAGTATCCTCCTTGGCTATGAGCAGTTCTTC. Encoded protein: CASSILLGYEQFF.

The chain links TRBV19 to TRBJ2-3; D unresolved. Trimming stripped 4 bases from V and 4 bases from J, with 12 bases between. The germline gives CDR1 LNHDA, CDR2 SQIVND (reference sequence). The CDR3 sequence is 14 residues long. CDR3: CASSSFLNADTQYF. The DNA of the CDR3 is TGTGCCAGTAGTAGTTTCTTAAATGCAGATACGCAGTATTTT.

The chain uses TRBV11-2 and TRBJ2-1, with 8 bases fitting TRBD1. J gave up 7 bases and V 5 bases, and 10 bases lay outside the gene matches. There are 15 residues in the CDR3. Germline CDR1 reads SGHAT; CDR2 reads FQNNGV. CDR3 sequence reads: CASSPLQGAENEQFF. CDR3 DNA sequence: TGTGCCAGCAGCCCCCTGCAGGGGGCGGAAAATGAGCAGTTCTTC.

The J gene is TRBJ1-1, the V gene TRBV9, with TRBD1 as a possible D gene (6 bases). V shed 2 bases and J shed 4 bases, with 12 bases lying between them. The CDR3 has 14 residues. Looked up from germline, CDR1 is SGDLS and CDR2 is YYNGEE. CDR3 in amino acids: CASSVGGASTEAFF. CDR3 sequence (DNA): TGTGCCAGCAGCGTTGGGGGGGCAAGCACTGAAGCTTTCTTT.

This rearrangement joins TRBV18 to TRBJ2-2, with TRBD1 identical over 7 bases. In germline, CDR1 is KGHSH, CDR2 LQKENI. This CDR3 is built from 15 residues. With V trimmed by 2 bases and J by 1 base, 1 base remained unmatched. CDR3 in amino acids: CASSPRTGNTGELFF. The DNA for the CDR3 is TGTGCCAGCTCACCAAGGACAGGGAACACCGGGGAGCTGTTTTTT.

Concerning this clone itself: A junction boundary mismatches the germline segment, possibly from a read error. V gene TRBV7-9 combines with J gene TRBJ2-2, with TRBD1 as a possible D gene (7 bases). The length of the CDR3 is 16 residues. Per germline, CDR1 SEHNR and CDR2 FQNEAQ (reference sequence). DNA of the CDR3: TGTGCCAGCAGCGCCTCAGGGGGGATGAACCCCGGGGAGCTGTTTTTT. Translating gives CASSASGGMNPGELFF.